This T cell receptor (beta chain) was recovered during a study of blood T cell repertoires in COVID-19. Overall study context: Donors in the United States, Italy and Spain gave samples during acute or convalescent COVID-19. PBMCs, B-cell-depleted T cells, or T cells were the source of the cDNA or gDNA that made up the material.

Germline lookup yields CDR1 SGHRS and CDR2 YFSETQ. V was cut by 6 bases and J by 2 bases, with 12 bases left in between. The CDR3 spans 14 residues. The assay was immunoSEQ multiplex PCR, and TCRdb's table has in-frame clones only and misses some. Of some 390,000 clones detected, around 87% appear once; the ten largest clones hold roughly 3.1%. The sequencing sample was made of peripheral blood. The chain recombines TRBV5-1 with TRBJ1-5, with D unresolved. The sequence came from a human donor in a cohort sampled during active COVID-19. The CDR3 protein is CASKREVGNQPQHF. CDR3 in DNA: TGCGCCAGCAAGAGGGAAGTCGGCAATCAGCCCCAGCATTTT.